The sample holds many counts of the clone carrying this T cell receptor beta chain. The antigen is not known. This entry comes from a study of CD8 T cells in ankylosing spondylitis. General study points: Earlier reports found some motif variants in synovial fluid and blood in reactive arthritis. Within ankylosing spondylitis blood, a TCR beta motif made up of under 10 highly homologous variants appeared to be characteristic. As reported, disease-linked clones showed significant enrichment in matched ankylosing spondylitis synovial fluid.

With 4 bases removed from V and 3 bases from J, the gap between germline ends came to 15 bases. The CDR3 loop spans 15 amino acids. Germline V gene lookup returns CDR1 MNHEY and CDR2 SVGAGI. MiXCR, run by TCRdb on the 5' RACE reads, gives a single entry per CDR3 protein. The data contain 200,000 to 250,000 distinct CDR3 sequences, 5.5% to 7.5% of them singletons. The chain recombines TRBV6-5 with TRBJ1-1, with D tentatively TRBD1 (6 bases). The source of this sequence is a male donor with ankylosing spondylitis. The sequenced sample was blood, either unsorted or a sorted T cell fraction (not recorded which). DNA for the CDR3: TGTGCCAGCAGTTTCTCCCCGGGACAAGACACTGAAGCTTTCTTT. It yields the protein CASSFSPGQDTEAFF.